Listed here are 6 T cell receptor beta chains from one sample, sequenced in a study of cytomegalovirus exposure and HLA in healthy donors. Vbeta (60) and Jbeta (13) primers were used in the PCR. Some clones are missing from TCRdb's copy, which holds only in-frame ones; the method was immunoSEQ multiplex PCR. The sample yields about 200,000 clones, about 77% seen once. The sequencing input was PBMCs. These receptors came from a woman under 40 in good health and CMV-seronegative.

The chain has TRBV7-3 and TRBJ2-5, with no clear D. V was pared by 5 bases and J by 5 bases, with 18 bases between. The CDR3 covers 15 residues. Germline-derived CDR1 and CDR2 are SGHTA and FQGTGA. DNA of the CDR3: TGTGCCAGCAGCGCCTCGGCAGGCCGATGGGAGACCCAGTACTTC. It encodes CASSASAGRWETQYF.

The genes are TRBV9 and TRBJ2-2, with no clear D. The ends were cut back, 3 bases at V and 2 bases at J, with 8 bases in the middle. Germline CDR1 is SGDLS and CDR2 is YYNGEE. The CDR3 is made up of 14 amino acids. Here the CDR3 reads CASSATINTGELFF. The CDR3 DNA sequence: TGTGCCAGCAGCGCGACAATCAACACCGGGGAGCTGTTTTTT.

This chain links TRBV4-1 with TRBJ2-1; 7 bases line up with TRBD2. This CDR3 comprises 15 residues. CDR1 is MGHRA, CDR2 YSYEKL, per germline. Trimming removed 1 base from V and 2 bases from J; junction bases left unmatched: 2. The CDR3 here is CASSQASGPYNEQFF. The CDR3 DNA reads TGCGCCAGCAGCCAAGCTAGCGGACCCTACAATGAGCAGTTCTTC.

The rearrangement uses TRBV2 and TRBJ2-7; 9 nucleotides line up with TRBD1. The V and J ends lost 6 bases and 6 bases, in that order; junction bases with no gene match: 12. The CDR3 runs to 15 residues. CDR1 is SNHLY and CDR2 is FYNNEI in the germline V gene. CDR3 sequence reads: CASRTPGTGNSEQYF. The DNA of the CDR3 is TGTGCCAGCAGGACCCCCGGGACAGGGAACAGCGAGCAGTACTTC.

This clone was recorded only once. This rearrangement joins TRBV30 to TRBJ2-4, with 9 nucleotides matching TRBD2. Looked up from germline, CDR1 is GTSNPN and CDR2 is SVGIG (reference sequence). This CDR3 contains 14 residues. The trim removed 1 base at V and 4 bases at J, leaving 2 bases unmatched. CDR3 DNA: TGTGCCTGGAGTGCTAGCGGGATTAAAAACATTCAGTACTTC. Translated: CAWSASGIKNIQYF.

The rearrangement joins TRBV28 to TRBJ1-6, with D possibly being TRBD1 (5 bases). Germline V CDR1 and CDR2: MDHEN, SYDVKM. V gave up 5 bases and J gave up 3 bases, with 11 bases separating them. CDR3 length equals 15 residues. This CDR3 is CASSPSGGYNSPLHF. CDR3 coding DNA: TGTGCCAGCAGTCCCTCCGGGGGCTATAATTCACCCCTCCACTTT.